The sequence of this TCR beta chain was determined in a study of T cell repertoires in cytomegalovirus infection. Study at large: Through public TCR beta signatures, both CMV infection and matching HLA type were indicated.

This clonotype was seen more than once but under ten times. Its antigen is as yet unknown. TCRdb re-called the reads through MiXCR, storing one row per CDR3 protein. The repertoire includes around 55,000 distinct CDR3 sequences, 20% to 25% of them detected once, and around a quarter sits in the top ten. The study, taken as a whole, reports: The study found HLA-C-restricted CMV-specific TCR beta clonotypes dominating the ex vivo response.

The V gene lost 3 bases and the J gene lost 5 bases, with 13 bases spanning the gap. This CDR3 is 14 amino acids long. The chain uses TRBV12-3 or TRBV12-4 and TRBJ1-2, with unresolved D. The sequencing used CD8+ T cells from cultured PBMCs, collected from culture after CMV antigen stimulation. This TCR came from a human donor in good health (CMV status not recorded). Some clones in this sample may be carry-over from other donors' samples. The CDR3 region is CASSLERGSYGYTF. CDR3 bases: TGTGCCAGCAGTTTGGAGCGGGGATCGTATGGCTACACCTTC.